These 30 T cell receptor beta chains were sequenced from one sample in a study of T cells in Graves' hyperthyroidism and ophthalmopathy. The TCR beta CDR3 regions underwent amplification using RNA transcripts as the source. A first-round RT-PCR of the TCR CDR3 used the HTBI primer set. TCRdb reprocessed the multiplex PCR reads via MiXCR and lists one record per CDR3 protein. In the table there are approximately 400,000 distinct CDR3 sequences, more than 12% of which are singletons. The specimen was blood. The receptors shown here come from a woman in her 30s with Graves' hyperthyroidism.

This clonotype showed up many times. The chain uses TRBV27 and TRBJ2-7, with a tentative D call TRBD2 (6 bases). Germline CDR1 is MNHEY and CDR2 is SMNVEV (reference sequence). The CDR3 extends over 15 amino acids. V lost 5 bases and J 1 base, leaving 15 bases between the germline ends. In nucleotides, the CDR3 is TGTGCCAGCAGTGCCTCTAGCGTTGATTCCTACGAGCAGTACTTC. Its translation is CASSASSVDSYEQYF.

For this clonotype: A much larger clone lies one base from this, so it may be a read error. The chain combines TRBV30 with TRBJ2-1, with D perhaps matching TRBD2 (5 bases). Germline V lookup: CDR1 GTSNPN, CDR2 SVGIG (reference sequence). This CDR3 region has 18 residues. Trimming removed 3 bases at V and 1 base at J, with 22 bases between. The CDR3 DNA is TGTGCCTGGAGGGCCGGGCCCACGAGAAGAGGGTCCTACAATGAGCAGTTCTTC. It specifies CAWRAGPTRRGSYNEQFF.

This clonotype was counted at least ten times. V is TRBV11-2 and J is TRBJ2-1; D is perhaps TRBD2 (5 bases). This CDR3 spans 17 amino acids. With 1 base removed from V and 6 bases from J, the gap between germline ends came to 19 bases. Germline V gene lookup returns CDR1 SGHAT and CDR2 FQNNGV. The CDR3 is CASSLVVSGRIPNEQFF. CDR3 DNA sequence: TGTGCCAGCAGCTTAGTTGTAAGCGGCAGGATTCCCAATGAGCAGTTCTTC.

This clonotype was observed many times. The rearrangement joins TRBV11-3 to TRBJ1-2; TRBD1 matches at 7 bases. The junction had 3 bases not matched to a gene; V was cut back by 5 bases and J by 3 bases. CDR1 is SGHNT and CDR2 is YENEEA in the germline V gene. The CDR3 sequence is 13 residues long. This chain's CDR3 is CASSPGQYYGYTF. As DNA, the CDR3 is TGTGCCAGCAGCCCGGGACAGTACTATGGCTACACCTTC.

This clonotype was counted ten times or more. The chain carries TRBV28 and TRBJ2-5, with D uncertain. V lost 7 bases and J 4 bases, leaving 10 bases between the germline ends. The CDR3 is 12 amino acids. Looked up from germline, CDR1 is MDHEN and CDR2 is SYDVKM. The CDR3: CASTDLTETQYF. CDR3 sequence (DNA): TGTGCCAGCACCGACCTTACAGAGACCCAGTACTTC.

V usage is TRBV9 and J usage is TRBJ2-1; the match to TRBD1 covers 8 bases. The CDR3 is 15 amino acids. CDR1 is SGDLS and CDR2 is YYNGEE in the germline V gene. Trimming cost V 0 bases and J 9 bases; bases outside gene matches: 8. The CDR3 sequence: CASSVDPGGTGEQFF. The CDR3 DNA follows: TGTGCCAGCAGCGTAGATCCAGGGGGCACAGGTGAGCAGTTCTTC.

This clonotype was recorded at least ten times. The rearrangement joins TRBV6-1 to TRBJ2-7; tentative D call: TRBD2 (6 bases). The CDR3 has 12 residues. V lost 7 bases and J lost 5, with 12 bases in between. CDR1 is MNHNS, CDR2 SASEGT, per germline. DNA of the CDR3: TGTGCCAGCAAGGCGGGAACCCACGAGCAGTACTTC. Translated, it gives CASKAGTHEQYF.

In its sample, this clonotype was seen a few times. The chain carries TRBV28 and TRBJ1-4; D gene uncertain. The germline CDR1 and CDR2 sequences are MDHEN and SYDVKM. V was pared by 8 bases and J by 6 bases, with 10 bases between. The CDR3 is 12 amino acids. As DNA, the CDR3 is TGTGCCAGCTCGAAGGGTTATGAAAAACTGTTTTTT. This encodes CASSKGYEKLFF.

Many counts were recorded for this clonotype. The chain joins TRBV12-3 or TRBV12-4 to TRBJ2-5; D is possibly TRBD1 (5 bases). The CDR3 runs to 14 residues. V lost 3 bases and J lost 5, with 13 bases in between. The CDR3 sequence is CASSFRGALETQYF. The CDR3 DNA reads TGTGCCAGCAGTTTTAGGGGCGCTTTGGAGACCCAGTACTTC.

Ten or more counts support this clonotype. CDR3 loop: CASSLGDIQETQYF. The CDR3 coding sequence is TGTGCCAGCAGTTTGGGGGATATCCAAGAGACCCAGTACTTC. The rearrangement links TRBV12-3 or TRBV12-4 to TRBJ2-5, with D perhaps TRBD1 or TRBD2 (5 bases each). The CDR3 covers 14 residues. Trimming cost V 3 bases and J 1 base, with 9 bases left between them.

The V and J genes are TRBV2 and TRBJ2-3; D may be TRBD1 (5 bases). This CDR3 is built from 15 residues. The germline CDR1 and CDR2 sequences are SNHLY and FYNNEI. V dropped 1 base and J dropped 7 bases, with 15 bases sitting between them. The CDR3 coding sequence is TGTGCCAGCAGTGAAGATGGTGGGGCTGGTAATACGCAGTATTTT. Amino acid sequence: CASSEDGGAGNTQYF.

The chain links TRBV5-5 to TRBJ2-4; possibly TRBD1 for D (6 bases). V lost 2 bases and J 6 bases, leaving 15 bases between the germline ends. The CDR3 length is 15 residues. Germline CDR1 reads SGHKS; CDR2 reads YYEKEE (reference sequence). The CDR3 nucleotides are TGTGCCAGCAGCTTACAGGGTGGTACTGTAAACATTCAGTACTTC. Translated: CASSLQGGTVNIQYF. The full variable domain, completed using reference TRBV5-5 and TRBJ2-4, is DAGVTQSPTHLIKTRGQQVTLRCSPISGHKSVSWYQQVLGQGPQFIFQYYEKEERGRGNFPDRFSARQFPNYSSELNVNALLLGDSALYLCASSLQGGTVNIQYFGAGTRLSVL.

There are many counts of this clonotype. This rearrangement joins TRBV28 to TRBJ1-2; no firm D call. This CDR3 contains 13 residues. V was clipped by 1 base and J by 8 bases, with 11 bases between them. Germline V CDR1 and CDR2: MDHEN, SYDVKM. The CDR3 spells CASSLSPPQGYTF. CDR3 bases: TGTGCCAGCAGTTTATCTCCGCCCCAAGGCTACACCTTC.

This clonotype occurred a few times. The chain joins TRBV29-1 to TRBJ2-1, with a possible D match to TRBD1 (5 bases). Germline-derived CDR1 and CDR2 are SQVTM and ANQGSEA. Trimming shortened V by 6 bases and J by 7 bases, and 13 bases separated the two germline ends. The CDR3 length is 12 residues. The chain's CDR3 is CSVPGQTNEQFF. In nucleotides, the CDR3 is TGCAGCGTACCAGGACAAACGAATGAGCAGTTCTTC.

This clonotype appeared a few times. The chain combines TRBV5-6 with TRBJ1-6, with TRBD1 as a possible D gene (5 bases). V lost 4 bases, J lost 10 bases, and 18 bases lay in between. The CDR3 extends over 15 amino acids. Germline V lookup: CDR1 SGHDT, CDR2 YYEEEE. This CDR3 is CASSQTWGSGSPLHF. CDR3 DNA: TGTGCCAGCAGCCAAACATGGGGGTCGGGCTCACCCCTCCACTTT.

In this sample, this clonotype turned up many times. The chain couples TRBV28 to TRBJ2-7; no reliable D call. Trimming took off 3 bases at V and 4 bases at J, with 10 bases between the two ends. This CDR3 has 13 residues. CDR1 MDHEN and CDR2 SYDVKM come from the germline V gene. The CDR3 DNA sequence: TGTGCCAGCAGTTTCCAGACTCCTTACGAGCAGTACTTC. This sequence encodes CASSFQTPYEQYF.

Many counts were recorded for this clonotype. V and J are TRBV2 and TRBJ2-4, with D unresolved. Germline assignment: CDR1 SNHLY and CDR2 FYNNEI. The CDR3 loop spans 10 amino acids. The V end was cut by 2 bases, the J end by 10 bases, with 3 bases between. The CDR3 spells CASSERIQYF. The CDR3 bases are TGTGCCAGCAGTGAACGGATTCAGTACTTC.

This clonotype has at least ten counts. The CDR3 loop is CASSFSAAGEQFF. As DNA, the CDR3 is TGTGCCAGCAGTTTCTCTGCAGCGGGTGAGCAGTTCTTC. V and J are TRBV28 and TRBJ2-1; a weak D match, TRBD2 (6 bases). The germline V gene encodes CDR1 MDHEN and CDR2 SYDVKM. Between the trimmed V and J ends, which lost 3 bases and 9 bases, there was a span of 12 bases. This CDR3 comprises 13 residues.

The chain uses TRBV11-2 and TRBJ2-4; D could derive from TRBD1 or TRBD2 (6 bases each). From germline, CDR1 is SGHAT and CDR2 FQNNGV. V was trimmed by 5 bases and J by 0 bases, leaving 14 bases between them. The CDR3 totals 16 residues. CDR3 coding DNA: TGTGCCAGCAGCGGAGGTCGGGGGCTAGCCAAAAACATTCAGTACTTC. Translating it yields CASSGGRGLAKNIQYF.

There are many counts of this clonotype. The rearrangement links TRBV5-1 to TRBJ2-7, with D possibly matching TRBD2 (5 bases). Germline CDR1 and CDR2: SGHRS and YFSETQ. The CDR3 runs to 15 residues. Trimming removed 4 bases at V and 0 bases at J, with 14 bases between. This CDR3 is CASSLTTTSSYEQYF. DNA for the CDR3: TGCGCCAGCAGCCTGACGACTACAAGCTCCTACGAGCAGTACTTC.

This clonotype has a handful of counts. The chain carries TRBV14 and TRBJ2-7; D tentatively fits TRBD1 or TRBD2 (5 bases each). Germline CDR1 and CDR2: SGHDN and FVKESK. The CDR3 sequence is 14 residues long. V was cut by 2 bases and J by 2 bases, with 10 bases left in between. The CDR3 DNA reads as TGTGCCAGCAGCCAACCGGGACGAGCCTACGAGCAGTACTTC. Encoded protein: CASSQPGRAYEQYF.

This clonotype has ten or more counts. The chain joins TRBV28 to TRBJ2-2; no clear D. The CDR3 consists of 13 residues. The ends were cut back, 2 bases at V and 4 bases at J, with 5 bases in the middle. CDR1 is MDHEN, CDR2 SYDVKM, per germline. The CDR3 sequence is CASSLLGTGELFF. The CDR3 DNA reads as TGTGCCAGCAGTTTACTGGGCACCGGGGAGCTGTTTTTT.

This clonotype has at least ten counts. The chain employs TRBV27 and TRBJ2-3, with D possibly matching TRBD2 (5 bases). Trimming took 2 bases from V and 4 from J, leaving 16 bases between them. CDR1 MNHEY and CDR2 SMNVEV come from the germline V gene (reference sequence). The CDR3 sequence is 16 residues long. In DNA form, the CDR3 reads TGTGCCAGCAGTTTAGTCGGTCCTAGCCTTCCAGATACGCAGTATTTT. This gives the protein CASSLVGPSLPDTQYF.

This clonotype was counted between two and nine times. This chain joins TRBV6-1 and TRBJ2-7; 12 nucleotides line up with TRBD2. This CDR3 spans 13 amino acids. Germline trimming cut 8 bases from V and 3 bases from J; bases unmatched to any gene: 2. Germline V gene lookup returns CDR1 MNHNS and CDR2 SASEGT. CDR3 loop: CASGLAGHYEQYF. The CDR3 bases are TGTGCCAGCGGACTAGCGGGACACTACGAGCAGTACTTC.

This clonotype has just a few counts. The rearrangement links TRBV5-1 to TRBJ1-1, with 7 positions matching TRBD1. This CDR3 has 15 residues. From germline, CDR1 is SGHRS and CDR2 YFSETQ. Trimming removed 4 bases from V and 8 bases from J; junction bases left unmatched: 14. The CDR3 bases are TGCGCCAGCAGCCTTAAAACCGGGACAGCCTCCGAAGCTTTCTTT. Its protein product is CASSLKTGTASEAFF.

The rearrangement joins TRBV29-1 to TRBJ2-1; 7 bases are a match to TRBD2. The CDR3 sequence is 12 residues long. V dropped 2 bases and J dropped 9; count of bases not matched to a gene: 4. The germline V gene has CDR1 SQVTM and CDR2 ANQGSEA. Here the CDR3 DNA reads TGCAGCGTTGAATGGAGGGAGGGTGAGCAGTTCTTC. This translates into CSVEWREGEQFF.

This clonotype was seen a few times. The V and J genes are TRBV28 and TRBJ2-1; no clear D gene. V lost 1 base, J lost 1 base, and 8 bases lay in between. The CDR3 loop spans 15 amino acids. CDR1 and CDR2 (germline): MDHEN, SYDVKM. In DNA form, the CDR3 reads TGTGCCAGCAGTTTATTTCAGGAATCCTACAATGAGCAGTTCTTC. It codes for CASSLFQESYNEQFF.

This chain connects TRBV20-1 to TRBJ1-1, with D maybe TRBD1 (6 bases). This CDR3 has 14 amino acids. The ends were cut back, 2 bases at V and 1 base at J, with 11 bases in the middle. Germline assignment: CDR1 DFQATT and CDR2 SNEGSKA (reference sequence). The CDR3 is CSARRWGQNTEAFF. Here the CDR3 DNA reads TGCAGTGCTAGAAGATGGGGACAGAACACTGAAGCTTTCTTT.

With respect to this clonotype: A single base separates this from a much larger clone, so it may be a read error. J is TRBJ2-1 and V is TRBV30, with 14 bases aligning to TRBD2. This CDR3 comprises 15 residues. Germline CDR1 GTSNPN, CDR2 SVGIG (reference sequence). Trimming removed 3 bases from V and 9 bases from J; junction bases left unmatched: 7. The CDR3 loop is CAWSVGLAGVAEQFF. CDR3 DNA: TGTGCCTGGAGCGTGGGACTAGCGGGAGTGGCTGAGCAGTTCTTC.

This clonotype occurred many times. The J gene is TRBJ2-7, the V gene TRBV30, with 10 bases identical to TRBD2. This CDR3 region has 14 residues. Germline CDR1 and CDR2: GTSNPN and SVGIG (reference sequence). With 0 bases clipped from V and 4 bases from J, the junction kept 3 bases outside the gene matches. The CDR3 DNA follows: TGTGCCTGGAGTGTGGCTAGCGGGAGTTACGAGCAGTACTTC. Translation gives CAWSVASGSYEQYF. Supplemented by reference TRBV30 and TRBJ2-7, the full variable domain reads SQTIHQWPATLVQPVGSPLSLECTVEGTSNPNLYWYRQAAGRGLQLLFYSVGIGQISSEVPQNLSASRPQDRQFILSSKKLLLSDSGFYLCAWSVASGSYEQYFGPGTRLTVT.